These T cell receptor beta chains were read from a single sample in a study of shared clonotypes between healthy human individuals. TCRdb keeps only in-frame clones here, not all; method: immunoSEQ multiplex PCR. Of some 490,000 clones in the sample, approximately 80% were seen once. What was sequenced was PBMCs. These TCRs come from a woman aged 35 to 49 in good health. Some clones in this sample may be carry-over from other donors' samples. Both conserved end residues are part of each CDR3. A D gene is named only where the DNA matches it firmly.

j_gene: TRBJ2-1; v_gene: TRBV11-2; d_gene: .; CDR3aa: CASSSLKGGDNEQFF
j_gene: TRBJ2-3; v_gene: TRBV27; d_gene: .; CDR3aa: CASSSLSGAGVTDTQYF
j_gene: TRBJ2-7; v_gene: TRBV5-1; d_gene: TRBD1; CDR3aa: CASSKTGGGYEQYF
j_gene: TRBJ2-2; v_gene: TRBV4-1; d_gene: TRBD2; CDR3aa: CASSHPKASGNITGELFF
j_gene: TRBJ1-2; v_gene: TRBV9; d_gene: .; CDR3aa: CASSVDEVGRGYGYTF
j_gene: TRBJ2-2; v_gene: TRBV28; d_gene: .; CDR3aa: CASTRFDTGELFF
j_gene: TRBJ2-1; v_gene: TRBV19; d_gene: TRBD2; CDR3aa: CASSMTSGSHNEQFF
j_gene: TRBJ1-2; v_gene: TRBV30; d_gene: .; CDR3aa: CAWNPGDYGYTF
j_gene: TRBJ2-3; v_gene: TRBV11-3; d_gene: TRBD2; CDR3aa: CASSQRHSGIGPDTQYF
j_gene: TRBJ1-1; v_gene: TRBV19; d_gene: .; CDR3aa: CASRAVTEAFF
j_gene: TRBJ2-7; v_gene: TRBV5-1; d_gene: TRBD2; CDR3aa: CASSLVSGSYEQYF
j_gene: TRBJ1-2; v_gene: TRBV18; d_gene: .; CDR3aa: CASSPPGQGYGYTF
j_gene: TRBJ1-2; v_gene: TRBV28; d_gene: TRBD1; CDR3aa: CASSLSTGVYGYTF
j_gene: TRBJ2-2; v_gene: TRBV5-1; d_gene: .; CDR3aa: CASSLGEVNTGELFF
j_gene: TRBJ2-3; v_gene: TRBV30; d_gene: TRBD1; CDR3aa: CAWSEGRGQGDTQYF
j_gene: TRBJ2-5; v_gene: TRBV4-2; d_gene: TRBD2; CDR3aa: CASSPRLAGGMEETQYF
j_gene: TRBJ2-7; v_gene: TRBV6-1; d_gene: .; CDR3aa: CASSEVGESPVYEQYF
j_gene: TRBJ2-1; v_gene: TRBV11-3; d_gene: .; CDR3aa: CASSLGGSPYNEQFF
j_gene: TRBJ2-7; v_gene: TRBV9; d_gene: .; CDR3aa: CASSGGPRGYLEQYF
j_gene: TRBJ1-2; v_gene: TRBV4-1; d_gene: TRBD1; CDR3aa: CASSQGGQGGGYTF
j_gene: TRBJ2-7; v_gene: TRBV7-2; d_gene: TRBD2; CDR3aa: CASSKRGGLAVTYEQYF
j_gene: TRBJ2-7; v_gene: TRBV19; d_gene: .; CDR3aa: CASSIFMALTSYEQYF
j_gene: TRBJ2-5; v_gene: TRBV7-2; d_gene: .; CDR3aa: CASSRAADSQETQYF
j_gene: TRBJ2-5; v_gene: TRBV18; d_gene: TRBD1; CDR3aa: CASSPDRAQETQYF
j_gene: TRBJ2-6; v_gene: TRBV28; d_gene: .; CDR3aa: CASSLVGPGANVLTF
j_gene: TRBJ2-2; v_gene: TRBV7-3; d_gene: TRBD1; CDR3aa: CASRKTGGNTGELFF
j_gene: TRBJ1-2; v_gene: TRBV5-1; d_gene: .; CDR3aa: CASSPPGREVVGGYTF
j_gene: TRBJ1-2; v_gene: TRBV2; d_gene: .; CDR3aa: CASSATGLINYGYTF
j_gene: TRBJ1-4; v_gene: TRBV7-9; d_gene: .; CDR3aa: CASSLSWEKLFF
j_gene: TRBJ1-5; v_gene: TRBV4-1; d_gene: TRBD1; CDR3aa: CASSQVTGGVGNQPQHF
j_gene: TRBJ2-6; v_gene: TRBV18; d_gene: .; CDR3aa: CASSPPRSTNVLTF
j_gene: TRBJ1-5; v_gene: TRBV19; d_gene: TRBD1; CDR3aa: CATKGGQGGNQPQHF
j_gene: TRBJ1-5; v_gene: TRBV18; d_gene: .; CDR3aa: CASSPTDLYSNQPQHF
j_gene: TRBJ1-5; v_gene: TRBV5-8; d_gene: .; CDR3aa: CASSLVDQPQHF
j_gene: TRBJ1-5; v_gene: TRBV5-1; d_gene: TRBD1; CDR3aa: CASSLGQGTQPQHF
j_gene: TRBJ2-7; v_gene: TRBV4-2; d_gene: .; CDR3aa: CASSQVSEANEQYF
j_gene: TRBJ1-2; v_gene: TRBV4-1; d_gene: .; CDR3aa: CASSQGGGYGYTF
j_gene: TRBJ1-1; v_gene: TRBV28; d_gene: TRBD1; CDR3aa: CASSEPGQGNTEAFF
j_gene: TRBJ2-7; v_gene: TRBV6-4; d_gene: .; CDR3aa: CASSAGRGGTRYEQYF
j_gene: TRBJ2-1; v_gene: TRBV28; d_gene: TRBD1; CDR3aa: CASRPDRGVMDEQFF
j_gene: TRBJ1-2; v_gene: TRBV15; d_gene: .; CDR3aa: CATSRGDYGYTF
j_gene: TRBJ2-7; v_gene: TRBV6-6; d_gene: .; CDR3aa: CASSYSGVGPYEQYF
j_gene: TRBJ2-5; v_gene: TRBV5-8; d_gene: .; CDR3aa: CASSRPGGLGTQYF
j_gene: TRBJ1-1; v_gene: TRBV29-1; d_gene: .; CDR3aa: CSVVFQGRGEAFF
j_gene: TRBJ1-1; v_gene: TRBV27; d_gene: TRBD1; CDR3aa: CASSLSRQGRAEAFF
j_gene: TRBJ1-2; v_gene: TRBV6-5; d_gene: .; CDR3aa: CASSYFSAYGYTF
j_gene: TRBJ2-1; v_gene: TRBV30; d_gene: TRBD2; CDR3aa: CAWSVSRTSGRQGLNEQFF
j_gene: TRBJ2-7; v_gene: TRBV6-5; d_gene: TRBD2; CDR3aa: CASSYSHLLALEQYF
j_gene: TRBJ2-7; v_gene: TRBV28; d_gene: .; CDR3aa: CASSDLSRMEQYF
j_gene: TRBJ2-4; v_gene: TRBV21-1; d_gene: .; CDR3aa: CASSKATGQGEKNIQYF